The 20 T cell receptor beta chains listed next were all sequenced from one sample in a study of T cell repertoires in cytomegalovirus infection. TCRdb passed the reads through MiXCR, listing each CDR3 protein once. The table shows tens of thousands of distinct CDR3 sequences, with about 26% occurring only once. No antigen has been assigned to these receptors. Sequences were derived from CD8+ T cells from cultured PBMCs, sampled from culture after CMV antigen stimulation. The receptors derive from a human donor in good health (CMV status not recorded). Some clones in this sample may be carry-over from other donors' samples.

This clonotype was found once. The V gene is TRBV4-3, the J gene TRBJ2-1, with 10 bases lining up with TRBD2. Germline CDR1 is LGHNA and CDR2 is YSLEER. This CDR3 spans 19 amino acids. V lost 6 bases and J lost 0; bases outside the gene matches: 14. CDR3 coding DNA: TGCGCCAGCAGTAATACCGGGACTAGCGAATCAAGCTCCTACAATGAGCAGTTCTTC. Its protein is CASSNTGTSESSSYNEQFF.

This clonotype was picked up a small number of times. The J gene is TRBJ1-6, the V gene TRBV27, with D possibly being TRBD1 (5 bases). Looked up from germline, CDR1 is MNHEY and CDR2 is SMNVEV (reference sequence). Trimming stripped 6 bases from V and 7 bases from J, with 22 bases between. This CDR3 spans 17 amino acids. CDR3: CASSDSGSRVFNSPLHF. The CDR3 DNA reads TGTGCCAGCAGCGACAGTGGGTCGCGGGTGTTCAATTCACCCCTCCACTTT.

This chain connects TRBV20-1 to TRBJ2-2, with D possibly TRBD1 on 5 matching bases. The CDR3 has 15 residues. V was cut by 4 bases and J by 7 bases, with 19 bases left in between. Germline values: CDR1 DFQATT, CDR2 SNEGSKA (reference sequence). CDR3 DNA: TGCAGTGCTAACCTAGGGGTGTTCGACAGCGGGGAGCTGTTTTTT. This gives the protein CSANLGVFDSGELFF.

This clonotype has just a few counts. The V call is TRBV6-1, the J call TRBJ2-1, with TRBD1 matching 8 bases. The CDR3 is made up of 12 amino acids. Germline lookup yields CDR1 MNHNS and CDR2 SASEGT. The J segment lost 11 bases and the V segment lost 6 bases, leaving 6 bases of the junction unmatched. This CDR3 reads CASSLGQGQQFF. In DNA, the CDR3 is TGTGCCAGCAGCCTCGGACAGGGCCAGCAGTTCTTC.

This clonotype showed up just a few times. V is TRBV6-2 or TRBV6-3 and J is TRBJ2-1; 14 nucleotides line up with TRBD2. CDR1 MNHEY and CDR2 SVGEGT come from the germline V gene. This CDR3 comprises 16 residues. V was clipped by 4 bases and J by 2 bases; unmatched bases: 1. CDR3 bases: TGTGCCAGCAGTTGGGGACTAGCGGGAGCCTACAATGAGCAGTTCTTC. Translation: CASSWGLAGAYNEQFF.

This clonotype has ten or more counts. The CDR3 here is CASSEGQGNEKLFF. CDR3 bases: TGTGCCAGCAGTGAAGGACAGGGGAATGAAAAACTGTTTTTT. The chain employs TRBV6-1 and TRBJ1-4; TRBD1 matches 8 bases. The CDR3 has 14 residues. With 1 base clipped from V and 5 bases from J, the junction kept 0 bases outside the gene matches. The germline V gene has CDR1 MNHNS and CDR2 SASEGT.

The sample holds many counts of this clonotype. The chain couples TRBV6-1 to TRBJ1-1, with D unresolved. Per germline, CDR1 MNHNS and CDR2 SASEGT. Trimming stripped 6 bases from V and 0 bases from J, with 17 bases between. This CDR3 spans 16 amino acids. CDR3 sequence: CASSETAGLLNTEAFF. The CDR3 bases are TGTGCCAGCAGCGAAACCGCAGGACTCTTGAACACTGAAGCTTTCTTT.

V gene TRBV2 combines with J gene TRBJ2-2; 13 bases align to TRBD2. Trimming removed 6 bases from V and 5 bases from J; junction bases left unmatched: 3. Germline-derived CDR1 and CDR2 are SNHLY and FYNNEI. This CDR3 has 15 residues. The CDR3 reads CASRGLAGRTGELFF. The CDR3 region has the DNA TGTGCCAGCAGGGGACTAGCGGGAAGGACCGGGGAGCTGTTTTTT. Filled out from reference TRBV2 and TRBJ2-2, the complete variable domain reads EPEVTQTPSHQVTQMGQEVILRCVPISNHLYFYWYRQILGQKVEFLVSFYNNEISEKSEIFDDQFSVERPDGSNFTLKIRSTKLEDSAMYFCASRGLAGRTGELFFGEGSRLTVL.

The rearrangement uses TRBV7-8 and TRBJ2-1; D possibly corresponds to TRBD2 (7 bases). CDR3 size: 13 residues. Germline CDR1 reads SGHVS; CDR2 reads FQNEAQ. The germline V and J ends were trimmed by 7 bases and 9 bases, with 16 bases remaining between them. As DNA, the CDR3 is TGTGCCAGCACCCCGGGGGGCACAGGTGAGCAGTTCTTC. It specifies CASTPGGTGEQFF.

V and J are TRBV7-6 and TRBJ2-3; 9 nucleotides align to TRBD2. This CDR3 region has 14 residues. Germline lookup yields CDR1 SGHVS and CDR2 FNYEAQ. The trim removed 5 bases at V and 4 bases at J, leaving 4 bases unmatched. CDR3 DNA sequence: TGTGCCAGCAGCCCTCGGACTAGCGCAGATACGCAGTATTTT. This sequence encodes CASSPRTSADTQYF. The whole variable domain, filled in from reference TRBV7-6 and TRBJ2-3, reads GAGVSQSPRYKVTKRGQDVALRCDPISGHVSLYWYRQALGQGPEFLTYFNYEAQQDKSGLPNDRFSAERPEGSISTLTIQRTEQRDSAMYRCASSPRTSADTQYFGPGTRLTVL.

The rearrangement joins TRBV4-1 to TRBJ2-7, with 10 bases fitting TRBD1. The CDR3 sequence is 14 residues long. The ends lost 3 bases at V and 3 bases at J; junction bases unmatched: 2. Germline V gene data show CDR1 as MGHRA and CDR2 as YSYEKL. CDR3 coding DNA: TGCGCCAGCAGCCACGGGACAGGGGTCTACGAGCAGTACTTC. It yields the protein CASSHGTGVYEQYF.

The J gene is TRBJ2-3, the V gene TRBV9; 12 nucleotides line up with TRBD2. The CDR3 runs 16 residues. The germline CDR1 and CDR2 sequences are SGDLS and YYNGEE. The V and J ends lost 3 bases and 2 bases, in that order; junction bases with no gene match: 4. The CDR3: CASSGTSGTNTDTQYF. CDR3 DNA: TGTGCCAGCAGCGGGACTAGCGGGACCAACACAGATACGCAGTATTTT.

This clonotype was seen many times. CDR3 nucleotides: TGTGCCAGCAGACGAGGACTAGCGGGGAACACAGATACGCAGTATTTT. Translation: CASRRGLAGNTDTQYF. The genes are TRBV6-2 or TRBV6-3 and TRBJ2-3; TRBD2 agrees at 12 bases. The CDR3 runs 16 residues. With 6 bases clipped from V and 2 bases from J, the junction kept 6 bases outside the gene matches. From germline, CDR1 is MNHEY and CDR2 SVGEGT.

This clonotype was counted between two and nine times. The chain joins TRBV7-2 to TRBJ1-1; 8 bases align to TRBD1. The CDR3 totals 14 residues. The germline CDR1 and CDR2 sequences are SGHTA and FQGNSA. J gave up 5 bases and V 5 bases, and 7 bases lay outside the gene matches. The CDR3 loop reads CASSLRQGSTEAFF. The DNA for the CDR3 is TGTGCCAGCAGCCTCCGACAGGGGAGTACTGAAGCTTTCTTT.

With respect to this clonotype: An end of the junction differs from the germline gene, which may be a read error. V and J are TRBV7-4 and TRBJ2-1; D possibly uses TRBD1 or TRBD2 (5 bases each). CDR1 is SGHVT and CDR2 is SQSDAQ in the germline V gene. This CDR3 comprises 12 residues. Here the CDR3 DNA reads TGTGCCAGCAGCTTAGAATGGGACCGTCCGATCTTC. This codes for CASSLEWDRPIF.

The rearrangement links TRBV27 to TRBJ1-4; 8 bases fit TRBD1. This CDR3 is built from 15 residues. Germline V gene lookup returns CDR1 MNHEY and CDR2 SMNVEV (reference sequence). Trimming at V came to 4 bases and at J to 2 bases, leaving 3 bases not matched to a gene. As DNA, the CDR3 is TGTGCCAGCAGTTCTAACAGGGGGACTAATGAAAAACTGTTTTTT. Protein sequence: CASSSNRGTNEKLFF.

The chain uses TRBV11-2 and TRBJ2-5; 9 bases map to TRBD2. Germline CDR1 reads SGHAT; CDR2 reads FQNNGV. Trimming took 5 bases from V and 1 from J; bases not matched to a gene: 11. The CDR3 contains 17 residues. Written as DNA, the CDR3 is TGTGCCAGCAGCGTCGGTTGGGGCGGGGGGGCCCAAGAGACCCAGTACTTC. Its protein is CASSVGWGGGAQETQYF.

This clonotype was counted between two and nine times. V is TRBV9 and J is TRBJ2-7, with 8 bases matching TRBD2. Germline CDR1 is SGDLS and CDR2 is YYNGEE. CDR3 length equals 14 residues. The J segment lost 6 bases and the V segment lost 4 bases, leaving 9 bases of the junction unmatched. The CDR3 bases are TGTGCCAGCAGCCCCGGGGGGGGGCGAGGCGAGCAGTACTTC. Residues: CASSPGGGRGEQYF.

This chain links TRBV6-5 with TRBJ2-7; a weak D match, TRBD1 (5 bases). The CDR3 totals 13 residues. Trimming removed 6 bases from V and 1 base from J, with 10 bases in between. Germline CDR1 MNHEY, CDR2 SVGAGI. CDR3 loop: CASRLTGSYEQYF. The CDR3 nucleotides are TGTGCCAGCAGGCTTACAGGATCCTACGAGCAGTACTTC.

This rearrangement joins TRBV6-8 to TRBJ1-6, with D possibly being TRBD1 (6 bases). Germline CDR1 reads MNHGY; CDR2 reads SAAAGT. The CDR3 has 12 amino acids. Trimming took off 7 bases at V and 7 bases at J, with 8 bases between the two ends. CDR3 loop: CASTTGNSPLHF. The DNA of the CDR3 is TGTGCCAGCACTACAGGGAATTCACCCCTCCACTTT.